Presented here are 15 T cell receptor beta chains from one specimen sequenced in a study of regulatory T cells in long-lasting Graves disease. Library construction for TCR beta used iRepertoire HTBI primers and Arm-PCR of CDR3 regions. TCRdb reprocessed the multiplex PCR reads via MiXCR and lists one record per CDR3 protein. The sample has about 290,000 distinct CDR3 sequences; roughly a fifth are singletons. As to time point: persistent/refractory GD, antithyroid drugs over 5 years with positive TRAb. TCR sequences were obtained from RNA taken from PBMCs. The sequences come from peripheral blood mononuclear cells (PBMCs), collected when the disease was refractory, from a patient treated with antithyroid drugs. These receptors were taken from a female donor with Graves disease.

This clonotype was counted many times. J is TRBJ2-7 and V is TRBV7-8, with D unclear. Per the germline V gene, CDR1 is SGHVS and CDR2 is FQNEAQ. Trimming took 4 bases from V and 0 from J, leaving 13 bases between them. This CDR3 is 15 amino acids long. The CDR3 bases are TGTGCCAGCAGCTCTGTCTCCAGGAGCTCCTACGAGCAGTACTTC. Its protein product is CASSSVSRSSYEQYF.

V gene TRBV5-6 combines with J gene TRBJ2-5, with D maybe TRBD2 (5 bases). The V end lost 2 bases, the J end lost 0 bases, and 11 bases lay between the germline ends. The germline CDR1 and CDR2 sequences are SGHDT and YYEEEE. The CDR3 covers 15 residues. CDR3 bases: TGTGCCAGCAGCTTCAACACGGGGTACCAAGAGACCCAGTACTTC. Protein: CASSFNTGYQETQYF.

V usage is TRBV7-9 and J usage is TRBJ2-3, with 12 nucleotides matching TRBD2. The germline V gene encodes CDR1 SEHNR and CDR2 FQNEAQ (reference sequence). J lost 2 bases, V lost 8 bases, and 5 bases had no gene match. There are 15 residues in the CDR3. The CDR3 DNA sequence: TGTGCCAGCCGCTGGACTAGCGGGGCCACAGATACGCAGTATTTT. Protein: CASRWTSGATDTQYF.

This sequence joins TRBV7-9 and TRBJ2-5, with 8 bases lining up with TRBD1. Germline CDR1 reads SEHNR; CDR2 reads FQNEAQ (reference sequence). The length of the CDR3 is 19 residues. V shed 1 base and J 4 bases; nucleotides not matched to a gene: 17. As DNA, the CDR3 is TGTGCCAGCAGCTTAGATCTGTCCAGGGGGCTCCTTCTGGGAGAGACCCAGTACTTC. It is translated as CASSLDLSRGLLLGETQYF.

DNA of the CDR3: TGTGCCAGCAGCTTGAGCGGGAGCCCCTACAATGAGCAGTTCTTC. This codes for CASSLSGSPYNEQFF. V and J are TRBV11-2 and TRBJ2-1; 8 positions match TRBD2. CDR1 and CDR2 from the germline V gene are SGHAT and FQNNGV. This CDR3 region has 15 residues. Unmatched junction bases numbered 3, after V lost 3 bases and J lost 2 bases.

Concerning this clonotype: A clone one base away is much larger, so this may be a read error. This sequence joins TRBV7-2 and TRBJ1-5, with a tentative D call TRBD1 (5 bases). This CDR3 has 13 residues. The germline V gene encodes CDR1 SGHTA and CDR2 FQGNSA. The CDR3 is CAGSQFGGQPQHF. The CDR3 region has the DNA TGTGCCGGCAGCCAGTTTGGGGGGCAGCCCCAGCATTTT.

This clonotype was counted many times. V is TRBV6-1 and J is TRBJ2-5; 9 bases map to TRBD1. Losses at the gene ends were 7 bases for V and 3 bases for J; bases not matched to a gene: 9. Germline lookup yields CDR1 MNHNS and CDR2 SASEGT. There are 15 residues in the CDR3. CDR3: CASNVGQGLEETQYF. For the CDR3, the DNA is TGTGCCAGCAATGTGGGACAGGGCTTGGAAGAGACCCAGTACTTC.

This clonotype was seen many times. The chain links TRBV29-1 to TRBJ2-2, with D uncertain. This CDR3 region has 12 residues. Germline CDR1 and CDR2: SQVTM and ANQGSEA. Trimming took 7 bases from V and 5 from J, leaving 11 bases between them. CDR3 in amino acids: CSALLRTGELFF. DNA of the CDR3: TGCAGCGCCCTGCTTAGGACCGGGGAGCTGTTTTTT.

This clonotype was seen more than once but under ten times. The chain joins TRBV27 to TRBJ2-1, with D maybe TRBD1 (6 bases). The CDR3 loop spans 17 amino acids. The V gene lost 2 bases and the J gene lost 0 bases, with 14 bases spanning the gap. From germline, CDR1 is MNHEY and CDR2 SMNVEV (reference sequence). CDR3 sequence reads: CASSLPPQGYSYNEQFF. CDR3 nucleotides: TGTGCCAGCAGTTTACCCCCACAGGGCTACTCCTACAATGAGCAGTTCTTC.

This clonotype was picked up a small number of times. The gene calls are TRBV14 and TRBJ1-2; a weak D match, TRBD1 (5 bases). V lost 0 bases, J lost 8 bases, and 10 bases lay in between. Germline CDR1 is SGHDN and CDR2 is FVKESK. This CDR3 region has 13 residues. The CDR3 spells CASSQDRVGGYTF. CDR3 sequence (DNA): TGTGCCAGCAGCCAAGACAGGGTTGGAGGCTACACCTTC.

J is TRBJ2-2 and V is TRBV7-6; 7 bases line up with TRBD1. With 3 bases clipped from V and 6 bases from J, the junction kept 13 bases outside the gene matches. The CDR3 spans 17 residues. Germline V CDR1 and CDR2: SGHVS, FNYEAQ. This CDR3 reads CASSLTRQTGLAGELFF. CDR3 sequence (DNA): TGTGCCAGCAGCTTGACCCGGCAGACAGGGCTGGCCGGGGAGCTGTTTTTT.

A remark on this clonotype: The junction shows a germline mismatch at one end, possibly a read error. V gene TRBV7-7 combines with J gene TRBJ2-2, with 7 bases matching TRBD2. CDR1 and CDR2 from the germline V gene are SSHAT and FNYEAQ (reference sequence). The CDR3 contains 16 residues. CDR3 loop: CASSLSLAEGTGELFF. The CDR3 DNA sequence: TGTGCTAGCAGCTTGTCGCTAGCGGAGGGCACCGGGGAGCTGTTTTTT. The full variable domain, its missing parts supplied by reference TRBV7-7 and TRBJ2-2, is GAGVSQSPRYKVTKRGQDVTLRCDPISSHATLYWYQQALGQGPEFLTYFNYEAQPDKSGLPSDRFSAERPEGSISTLTIQRTEQRDSAMYRCASSLSLAEGTGELFFGEGSRLTVL.

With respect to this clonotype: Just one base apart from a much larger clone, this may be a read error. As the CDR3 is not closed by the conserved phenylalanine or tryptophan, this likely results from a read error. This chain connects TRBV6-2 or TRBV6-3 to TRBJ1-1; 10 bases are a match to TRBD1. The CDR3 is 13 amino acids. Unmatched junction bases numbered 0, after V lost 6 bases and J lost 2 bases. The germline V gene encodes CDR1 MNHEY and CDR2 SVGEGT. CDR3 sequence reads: CASRTGGNTEAFS. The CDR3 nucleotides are TGTGCCAGCAGGACAGGGGGCAACACTGAAGCTTTCTCT.

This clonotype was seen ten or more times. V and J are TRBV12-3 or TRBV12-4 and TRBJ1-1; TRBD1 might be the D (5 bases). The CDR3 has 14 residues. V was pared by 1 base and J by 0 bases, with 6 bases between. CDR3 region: CASSLGTLNTEAFF. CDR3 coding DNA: TGTGCCAGCAGTTTAGGGACACTGAACACTGAAGCTTTCTTT.

The CDR3 DNA is TGTGCCAGCAGCCCCGGAGGGCACGCCTACAATGAGCAGTTCTTC. Protein: CASSPGGHAYNEQFF. The chain combines TRBV7-6 with TRBJ2-1; D possibly corresponds to TRBD2 (6 bases). V dropped 5 bases and J dropped 2 bases, with 13 bases sitting between them. CDR3 length: 15 amino acids. The germline CDR1 and CDR2 sequences are SGHVS and FNYEAQ. The variable domain in full, completed from reference TRBV7-6 and TRBJ2-1, reads GAGVSQSPRYKVTKRGQDVALRCDPISGHVSLYWYRQALGQGPEFLTYFNYEAQQDKSGLPNDRFSAERPEGSISTLTIQRTEQRDSAMYRCASSPGGHAYNEQFFGPGTRLTVL.